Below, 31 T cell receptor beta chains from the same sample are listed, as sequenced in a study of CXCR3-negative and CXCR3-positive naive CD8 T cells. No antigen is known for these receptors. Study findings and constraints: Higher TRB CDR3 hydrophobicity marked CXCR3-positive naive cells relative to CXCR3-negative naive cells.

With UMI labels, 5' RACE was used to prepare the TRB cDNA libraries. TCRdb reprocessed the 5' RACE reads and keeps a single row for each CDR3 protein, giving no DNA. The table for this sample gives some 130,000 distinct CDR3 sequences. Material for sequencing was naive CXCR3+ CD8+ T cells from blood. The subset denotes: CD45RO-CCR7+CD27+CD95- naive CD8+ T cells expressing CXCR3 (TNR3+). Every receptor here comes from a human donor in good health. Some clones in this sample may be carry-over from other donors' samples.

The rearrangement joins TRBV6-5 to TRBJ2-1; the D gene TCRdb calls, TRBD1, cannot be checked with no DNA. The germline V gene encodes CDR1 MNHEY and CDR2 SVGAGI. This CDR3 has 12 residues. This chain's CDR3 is CASGGAYNEQFF.

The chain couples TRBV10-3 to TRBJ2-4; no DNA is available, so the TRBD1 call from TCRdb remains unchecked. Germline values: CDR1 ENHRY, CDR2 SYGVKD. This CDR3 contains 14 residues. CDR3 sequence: CAIAPWDSKNIQYF.

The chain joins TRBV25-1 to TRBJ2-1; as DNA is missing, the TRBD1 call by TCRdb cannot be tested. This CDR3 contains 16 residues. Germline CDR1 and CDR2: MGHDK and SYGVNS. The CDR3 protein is CASSELGGGDYNEQFF.

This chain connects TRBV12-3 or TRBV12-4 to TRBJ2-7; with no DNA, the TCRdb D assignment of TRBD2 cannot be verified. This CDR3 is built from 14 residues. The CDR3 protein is CASSFTSGPYEQYF.

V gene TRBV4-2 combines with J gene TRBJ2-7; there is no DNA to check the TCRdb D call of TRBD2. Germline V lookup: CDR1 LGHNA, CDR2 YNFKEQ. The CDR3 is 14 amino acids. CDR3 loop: CASSQDGLADEQYF.

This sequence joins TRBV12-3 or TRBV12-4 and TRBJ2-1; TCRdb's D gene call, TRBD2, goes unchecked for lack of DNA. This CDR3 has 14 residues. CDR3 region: CATLGEGSYNEQFF.

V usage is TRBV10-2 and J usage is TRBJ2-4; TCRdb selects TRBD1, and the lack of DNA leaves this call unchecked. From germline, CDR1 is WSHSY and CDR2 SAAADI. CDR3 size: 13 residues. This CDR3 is CASGPGPENIQYF.

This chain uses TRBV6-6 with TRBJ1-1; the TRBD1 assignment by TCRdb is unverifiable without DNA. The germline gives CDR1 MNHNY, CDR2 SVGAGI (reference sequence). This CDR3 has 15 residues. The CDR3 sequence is CASSYPTGGGTEAFF.

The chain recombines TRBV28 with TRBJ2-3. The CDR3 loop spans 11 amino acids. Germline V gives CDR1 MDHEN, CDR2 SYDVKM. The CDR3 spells CASSLSYTQYF.

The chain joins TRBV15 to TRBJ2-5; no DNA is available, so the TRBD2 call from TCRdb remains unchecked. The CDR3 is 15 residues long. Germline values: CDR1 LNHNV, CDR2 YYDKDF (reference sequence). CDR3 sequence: CATSFRLALQETQYF. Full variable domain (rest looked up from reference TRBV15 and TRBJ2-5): DAMVIQNPRYQVTQFGKPVTLSCSQTLNHNVMYWYQQKSSQAPKLLFHYYDKDFNNEADTPDNFQSRRPNTSFCFLDIRSPGLGDTAMYLCATSFRLALQETQYFGPGTRLLVL.

The CDR3 reads CSVVAPGYEQYF. This sequence joins TRBV29-1 and TRBJ2-7; TCRdb returns TRBD1, unconfirmable since there is no DNA. The CDR3 spans 12 residues. The germline gives CDR1 SQVTM, CDR2 ANQGSEA.

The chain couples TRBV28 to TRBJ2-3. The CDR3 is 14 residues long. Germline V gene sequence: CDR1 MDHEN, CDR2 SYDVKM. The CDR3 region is CASSLSSRLDTQYF.

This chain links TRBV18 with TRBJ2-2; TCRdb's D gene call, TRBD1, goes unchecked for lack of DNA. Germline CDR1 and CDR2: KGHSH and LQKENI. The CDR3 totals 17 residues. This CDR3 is CASSPDPSGRSGGELFF.

This CDR3 is CASSTGVEQYF. This chain uses TRBV25-1 with TRBJ2-7; TCRdb gives TRBD1 as the D gene, but with no DNA this cannot be confirmed. This CDR3 has 11 residues. Germline CDR1 reads MGHDK; CDR2 reads SYGVNS.

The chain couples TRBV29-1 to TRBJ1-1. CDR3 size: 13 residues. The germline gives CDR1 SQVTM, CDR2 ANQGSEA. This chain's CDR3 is CSVKGLSDTEAFF. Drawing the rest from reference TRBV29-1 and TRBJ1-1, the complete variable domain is SAVISQKPSRDICQRGTSLTIQCQVDSQVTMMFWYRQQPGQSLTLIATANQGSEATYESGFVIDKFPISRPNLTFSTLTVSNMSPEDSSIYLCSVKGLSDTEAFFGQGTRLTVV.

The CDR3 sequence is CASSFGMGNSYEQYF. The chain has TRBV12-3 or TRBV12-4 and TRBJ2-7. The CDR3 is made up of 15 amino acids.

The CDR3 is CATLVRSGNTIYF. The chain joins TRBV12-3 or TRBV12-4 to TRBJ1-3. This CDR3 contains 13 residues.

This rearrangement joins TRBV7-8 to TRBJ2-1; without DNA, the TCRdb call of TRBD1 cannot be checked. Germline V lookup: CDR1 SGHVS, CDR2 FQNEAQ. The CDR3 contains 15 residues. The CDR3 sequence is CASSTSGDSDNEQFF.

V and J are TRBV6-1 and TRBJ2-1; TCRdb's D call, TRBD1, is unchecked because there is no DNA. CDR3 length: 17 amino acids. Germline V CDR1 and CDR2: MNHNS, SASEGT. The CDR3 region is CASSEWGEWGGDNEQFF.

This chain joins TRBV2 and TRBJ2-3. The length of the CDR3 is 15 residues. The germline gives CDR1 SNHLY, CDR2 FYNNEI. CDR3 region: CASSEPVSPTDTQYF. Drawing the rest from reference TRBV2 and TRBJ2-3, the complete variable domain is EPEVTQTPSHQVTQMGQEVILRCVPISNHLYFYWYRQILGQKVEFLVSFYNNEISEKSEIFDDQFSVERPDGSNFTLKIRSTKLEDSAMYFCASSEPVSPTDTQYFGPGTRLTVL.

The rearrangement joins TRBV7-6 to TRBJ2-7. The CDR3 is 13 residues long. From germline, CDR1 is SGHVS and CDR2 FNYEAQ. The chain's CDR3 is CASSLAGRTEQYF.

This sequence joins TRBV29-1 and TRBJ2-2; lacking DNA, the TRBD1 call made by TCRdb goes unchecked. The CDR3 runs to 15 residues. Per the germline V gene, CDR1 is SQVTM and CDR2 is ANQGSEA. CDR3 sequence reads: CSVEKAGANTGELFF.

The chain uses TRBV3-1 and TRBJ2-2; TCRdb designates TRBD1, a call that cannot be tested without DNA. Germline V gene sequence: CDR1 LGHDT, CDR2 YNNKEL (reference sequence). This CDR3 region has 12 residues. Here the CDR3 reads CASSEGSGELFF.

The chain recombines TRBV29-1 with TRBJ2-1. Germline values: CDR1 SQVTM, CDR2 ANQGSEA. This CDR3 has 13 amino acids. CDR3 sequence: CSVGLSSYNEQFF.

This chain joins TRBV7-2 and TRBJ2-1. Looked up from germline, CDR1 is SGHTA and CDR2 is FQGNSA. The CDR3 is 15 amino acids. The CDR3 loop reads CASSNPPSSYNEQFF.

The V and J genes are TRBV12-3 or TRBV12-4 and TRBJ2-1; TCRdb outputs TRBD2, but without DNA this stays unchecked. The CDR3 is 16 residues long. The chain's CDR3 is CASSLAGLAALNEQFF.

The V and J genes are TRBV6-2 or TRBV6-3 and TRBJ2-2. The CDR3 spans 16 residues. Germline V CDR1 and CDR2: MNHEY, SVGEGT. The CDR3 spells CASSYSPRGNTGELFF.

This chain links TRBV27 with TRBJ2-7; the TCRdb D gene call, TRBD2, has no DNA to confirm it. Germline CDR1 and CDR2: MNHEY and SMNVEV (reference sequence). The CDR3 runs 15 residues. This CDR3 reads CASSFAGGPFYEQYF.

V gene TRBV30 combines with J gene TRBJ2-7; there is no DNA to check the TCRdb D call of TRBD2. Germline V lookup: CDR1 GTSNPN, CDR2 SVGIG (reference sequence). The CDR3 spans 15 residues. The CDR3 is CAWSVLAGGAYEQYF.

CDR3: CASSLTWTGPNTGELFF. The V and J genes are TRBV5-5 and TRBJ2-2; TCRdb picks TRBD1, but there is no DNA to check that call. The CDR3 length is 17 residues. Germline V lookup: CDR1 SGHKS, CDR2 YYEKEE (reference sequence).

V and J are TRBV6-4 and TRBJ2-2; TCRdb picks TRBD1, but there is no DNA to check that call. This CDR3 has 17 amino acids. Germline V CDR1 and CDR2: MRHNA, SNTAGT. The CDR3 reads CASSDSMLGDGTGELFF.